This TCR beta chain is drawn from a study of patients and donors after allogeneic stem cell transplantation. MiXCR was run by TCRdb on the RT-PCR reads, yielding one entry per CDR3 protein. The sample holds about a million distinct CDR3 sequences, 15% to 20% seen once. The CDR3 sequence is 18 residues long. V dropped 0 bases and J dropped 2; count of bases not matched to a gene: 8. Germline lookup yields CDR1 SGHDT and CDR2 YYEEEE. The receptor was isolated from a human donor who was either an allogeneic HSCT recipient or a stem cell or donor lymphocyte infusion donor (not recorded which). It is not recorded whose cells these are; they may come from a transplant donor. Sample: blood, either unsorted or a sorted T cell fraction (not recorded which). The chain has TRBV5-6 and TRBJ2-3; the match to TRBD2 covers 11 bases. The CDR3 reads CASSLASGLAVPTDTQYF. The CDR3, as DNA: TGTGCCAGCAGCTTGGCCTCGGGACTAGCGGTACCCACAGATACGCAGTATTTT.